This entry concerns a single T cell receptor (beta chain). The data belong to a study of blood T cell repertoires in COVID-19. Study at large: There were acute and convalescent COVID-19 samples, and they came from the United States, Italy and Spain.

All enrollees were about 18 to 100 years old and from roughly 26 US areas. Authors' data handling: Reference gene primer amplification gave estimated nucleated cell counts. Profiled with immunoSEQ multiplex PCR; TCRdb holds only in-frame clones, not every one. Clone size and V and J calls were adopted from that table, with D and trimming inferred from the DNA. The table lists approximately 340,000 clones, 80% to 95% of them singletons. Germline V lookup: CDR1 LGHNA, CDR2 YSLEER. The CDR3 runs 15 residues. V was clipped by 0 bases and J by 7 bases, with 16 bases between them. The chain is built from TRBV4-3 and TRBJ2-7, with no clear D. This sequence originates from a middle-aged woman who had been exposed to COVID-19. Sequenced input: PBMCs or T cells enriched from blood (not recorded which). The CDR3 is CASSQENERYVEQYF. In DNA form, the CDR3 reads TGCGCCAGCAGCCAAGAAAACGAACGGTACGTGGAGCAGTACTTC.